This T cell receptor (beta chain) was sequenced during a study of blood T cell repertoires in COVID-19. The method was immunoSEQ multiplex PCR; TCRdb's version includes in-frame clones alone and lacks a portion of them. The sample yields around 71,000 clones, about four fifths seen once. Per the germline V gene, CDR1 is SQVTM and CDR2 is ANQGSEA. The CDR3 has 16 residues. Trimming removed 6 bases from V and 5 bases from J; junction bases left unmatched: 17. The specimen was peripheral blood. The chain combines TRBV29-1 with TRBJ2-7, with 9 bases matching TRBD1. This clonotype originated in a man between 70 and 80 years old with acute or convalescent COVID-19. The CDR3 reads CSVLPIQGATPNEQYF. CDR3 in DNA: TGCAGCGTCCTACCGATACAGGGGGCTACCCCCAACGAGCAGTACTTC.